The 9 T cell receptor beta chains listed next were all sequenced from one sample in a study of T-cell reconstitution after alpha-beta-depleted transplantation in children. Unique molecular identifiers were used to barcode this TCRbeta library. A single record per CDR3 protein comes from TCRdb applying MiXCR to the PCR reads. The sample yields some 830,000 distinct CDR3 sequences, 15% to 20% seen once. Specimen: PBMCs, mostly from graft donor cells, collected 360 days after TCRalphabeta/CD19-depleted stem cell transplant. Source of these receptors: a male patient younger than 18 who had a stem cell transplant for acute lymphoblastic leukemia, so the T cells may come from the graft donor.

This clonotype was seen a handful of times. The chain couples TRBV19 to TRBJ2-7, with 10 bases lining up with TRBD1. This CDR3 has 15 residues. Germline trimming cut 4 bases from V and 3 bases from J; bases unmatched to any gene: 6. Germline V gives CDR1 LNHDA, CDR2 SQIVND (reference sequence). Written as DNA, the CDR3 is TGTGCCAGTAGTAACCGGGACAGGGGACACTACGAGCAGTACTTC. Amino acid sequence: CASSNRDRGHYEQYF.

The chain carries TRBV12-5 and TRBJ2-2; 7 bases are a match to TRBD2. The junction had 3 bases not matched to a gene; V was cut back by 6 bases and J by 2 bases. Per germline, CDR1 LGHNT and CDR2 FRNRAP. The CDR3 totals 14 residues. CDR3 DNA sequence: TGTGCTAGTGGGTCTAGCGGTAACACCGGGGAGCTGTTTTTT. This sequence encodes CASGSSGNTGELFF.

The chain links TRBV7-9 to TRBJ2-3, with a possible D match to TRBD1 (6 bases). The CDR3 is made up of 14 amino acids. With 7 bases removed from V and 4 bases from J, the gap between germline ends came to 15 bases. CDR1 is SEHNR, CDR2 FQNEAQ, per germline (reference sequence). CDR3 protein: CASNVQGTPDTQYF. The CDR3 nucleotides are TGTGCCAGCAACGTCCAGGGGACGCCAGATACGCAGTATTTT.

The chain links TRBV7-9 to TRBJ2-1, with D perhaps matching TRBD2 (6 bases). Germline V gene sequence: CDR1 SEHNR, CDR2 FQNEAQ (reference sequence). The CDR3 runs to 13 residues. Trimming shortened V by 5 bases and J by 10 bases, and 15 bases separated the two germline ends. The DNA for the CDR3 is TGTGCCAGCAGCAACCGGGAGCGGTGGGAGCAGTTCTTC. Protein: CASSNRERWEQFF.

This clonotype was seen only a few times. The chain joins TRBV4-1 to TRBJ2-1, with 8 positions matching TRBD2. Per the germline V gene, CDR1 is MGHRA and CDR2 is YSYEKL. This CDR3 region has 18 residues. With V trimmed by 4 bases and J by 0 bases, 11 bases remained unmatched. CDR3 in DNA: TGCGCCAGCAGCCCCTTGGGACTAGGTACGAGCTCCTACAATGAGCAGTTCTTC. Protein sequence: CASSPLGLGTSSYNEQFF.

This clonotype was seen at least ten times. The chain couples TRBV29-1 to TRBJ1-1; D call uncertain. With 3 bases removed from V and 11 bases from J, the gap between germline ends came to 13 bases. Germline V gene lookup returns CDR1 SQVTM and CDR2 ANQGSEA. The CDR3 covers 11 residues. The CDR3 loop is CSVEERRNAFF. The CDR3 nucleotides are TGCAGCGTTGAGGAGCGGCGCAATGCTTTCTTT.

This clonotype was seen only a few times. V and J are TRBV29-1 and TRBJ1-1, with 7 bases identical to TRBD1. The V gene end was trimmed by 7 bases and the J gene end by 6 bases; junction bases not matched to a gene: 2. Germline loops: CDR1 SQVTM, CDR2 ANQGSEA. The CDR3 covers 10 residues. The CDR3 loop reads CSAQGSEAFF. The CDR3, as DNA: TGCAGCGCACAGGGGTCTGAAGCTTTCTTT. The variable domain in full, completed from reference TRBV29-1 and TRBJ1-1, reads SAVISQKPSRDICQRGTSLTIQCQVDSQVTMMFWYRQQPGQSLTLIATANQGSEATYESGFVIDKFPISRPNLTFSTLTVSNMSPEDSSIYLCSAQGSEAFFGQGTRLTVV.

The rearrangement joins TRBV5-4 to TRBJ2-2; D is perhaps TRBD1 (5 bases). The CDR3 contains 16 residues. Germline values: CDR1 SGHNT, CDR2 YYREEE (reference sequence). V lost 3 bases and J lost 5, with 17 bases in between. The CDR3 here is CASSSYPGSRTGELFF. The CDR3, as DNA: TGTGCCAGCAGCTCATATCCAGGGTCGCGGACCGGGGAGCTGTTTTTT.

The sample holds a few counts of this clonotype. This rearrangement joins TRBV12-3 or TRBV12-4 to TRBJ2-7; 10 bases align to TRBD1. This CDR3 comprises 13 residues. V lost 3 bases and J lost 6; bases outside the gene matches: 2. The CDR3 loop reads CASSFGTGAEQYF. In DNA form, the CDR3 reads TGTGCCAGCAGTTTCGGGACAGGGGCCGAGCAGTACTTC.